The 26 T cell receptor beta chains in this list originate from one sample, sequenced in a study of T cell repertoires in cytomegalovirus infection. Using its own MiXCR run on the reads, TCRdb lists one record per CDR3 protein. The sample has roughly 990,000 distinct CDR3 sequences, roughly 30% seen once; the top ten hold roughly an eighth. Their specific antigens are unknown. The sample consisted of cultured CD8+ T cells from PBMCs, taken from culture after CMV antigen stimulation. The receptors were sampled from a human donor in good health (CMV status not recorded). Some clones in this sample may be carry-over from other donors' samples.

This CDR3 is CASSQGSSSYNEQFF. Here the CDR3 DNA reads TGTGCCAGCAGCCAGGGGTCCAGCTCCTACAATGAGCAGTTCTTC. This chain connects TRBV3-1 to TRBJ2-1; D call uncertain. The CDR3 is 15 amino acids. CDR1 and CDR2 (germline): LGHDT, YNNKEL (reference sequence). Between the trimmed V and J ends, which lost 3 bases and 0 bases, there was a span of 9 bases.

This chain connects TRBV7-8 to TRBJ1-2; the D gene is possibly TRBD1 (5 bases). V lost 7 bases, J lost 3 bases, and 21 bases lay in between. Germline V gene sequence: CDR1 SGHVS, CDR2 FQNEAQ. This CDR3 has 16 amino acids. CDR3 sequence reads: CASNSGGVGSDYGYTF. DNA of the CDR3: TGTGCCAGCAACTCGGGAGGGGTAGGGTCAGACTATGGCTACACCTTC.

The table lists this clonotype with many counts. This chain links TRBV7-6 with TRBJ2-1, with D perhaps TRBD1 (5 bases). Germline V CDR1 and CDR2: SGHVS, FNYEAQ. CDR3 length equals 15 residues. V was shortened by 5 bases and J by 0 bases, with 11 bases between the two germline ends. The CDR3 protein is CASSIRVSSYNEQFF. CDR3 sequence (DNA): TGTGCCAGCAGCATCAGGGTGAGCTCCTACAATGAGCAGTTCTTC.

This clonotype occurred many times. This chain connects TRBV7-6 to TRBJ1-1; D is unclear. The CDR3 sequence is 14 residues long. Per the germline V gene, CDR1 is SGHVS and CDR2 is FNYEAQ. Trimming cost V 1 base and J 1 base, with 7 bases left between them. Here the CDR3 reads CASSLGIGNTEAFF. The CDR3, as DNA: TGTGCCAGCAGCTTAGGTATCGGGAACACTGAAGCTTTCTTT.

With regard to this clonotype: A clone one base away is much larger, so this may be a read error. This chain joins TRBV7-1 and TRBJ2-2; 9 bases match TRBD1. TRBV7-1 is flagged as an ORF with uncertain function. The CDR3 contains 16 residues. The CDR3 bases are TGTGCCAGCAGCGGGTGGGACAGGGAAAACACCGGGGAGCTGCTTTTT. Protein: CASSGWDRENTGELLF.

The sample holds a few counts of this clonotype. The CDR3 DNA reads as TGTGCCAGCAGTGAAAAAGGGGCACCAAATCAGCCCCAGCATTTT. It translates to CASSEKGAPNQPQHF. The chain is built from TRBV2 and TRBJ1-5; tentative D call: TRBD1 (5 bases). This CDR3 has 15 residues. The germline V gene has CDR1 SNHLY and CDR2 FYNNEI. Trimming removed 2 bases from V and 4 bases from J, with 12 bases in between.

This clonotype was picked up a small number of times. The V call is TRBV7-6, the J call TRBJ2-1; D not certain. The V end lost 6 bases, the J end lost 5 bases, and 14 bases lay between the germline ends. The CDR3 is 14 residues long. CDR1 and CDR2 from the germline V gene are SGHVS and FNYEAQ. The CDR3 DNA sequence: TGTGCCAGCAGGGCACAAGAGAGGAACAATGAGCAGTTCTTC. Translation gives CASRAQERNNEQFF.

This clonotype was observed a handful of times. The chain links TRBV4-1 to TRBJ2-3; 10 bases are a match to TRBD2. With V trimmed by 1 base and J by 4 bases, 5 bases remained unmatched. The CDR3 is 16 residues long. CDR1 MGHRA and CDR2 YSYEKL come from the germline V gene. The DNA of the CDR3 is TGCGCCAGCAGCCAAGTCCTAGCGGGGGTCTCAGATACGCAGTATTTT. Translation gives CASSQVLAGVSDTQYF.

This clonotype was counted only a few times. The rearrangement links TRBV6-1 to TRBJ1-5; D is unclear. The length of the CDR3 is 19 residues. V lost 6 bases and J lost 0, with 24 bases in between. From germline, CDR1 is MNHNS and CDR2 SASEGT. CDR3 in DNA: TGTGCCAGCAGACCCCCAGGTGGCGGACCATACTATAGCAATCAGCCCCAGCATTTT. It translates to CASRPPGGGPYYSNQPQHF.

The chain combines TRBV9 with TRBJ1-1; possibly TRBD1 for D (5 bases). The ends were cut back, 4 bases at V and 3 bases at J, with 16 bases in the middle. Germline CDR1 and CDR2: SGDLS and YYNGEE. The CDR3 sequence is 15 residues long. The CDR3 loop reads CASSPPTDLDTEAFF. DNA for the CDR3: TGTGCCAGCAGCCCCCCGACAGATCTAGACACTGAAGCTTTCTTT.

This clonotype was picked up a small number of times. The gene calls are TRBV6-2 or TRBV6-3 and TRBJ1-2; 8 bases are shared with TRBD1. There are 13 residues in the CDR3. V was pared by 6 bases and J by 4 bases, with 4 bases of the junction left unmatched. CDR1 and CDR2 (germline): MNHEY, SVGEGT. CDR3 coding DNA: TGTGCCAGCAGGCGGACAGGGTTCTATGGCTACACCTTC. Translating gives CASRRTGFYGYTF.

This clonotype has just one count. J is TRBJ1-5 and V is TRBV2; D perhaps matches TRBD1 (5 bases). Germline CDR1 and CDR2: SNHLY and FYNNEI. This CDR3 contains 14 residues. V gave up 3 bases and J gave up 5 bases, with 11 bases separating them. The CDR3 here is CASSEGGDYQPQHF. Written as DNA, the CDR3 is TGTGCCAGCAGTGAGGGGGGGGATTATCAGCCCCAGCATTTT.

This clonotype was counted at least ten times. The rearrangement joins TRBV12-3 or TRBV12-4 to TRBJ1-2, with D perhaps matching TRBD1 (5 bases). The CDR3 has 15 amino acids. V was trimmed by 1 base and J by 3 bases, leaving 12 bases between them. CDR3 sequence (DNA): TGTGCCAGCAGTTTAGGGGGGGGACTCCACTATGGCTACACCTTC. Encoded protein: CASSLGGGLHYGYTF.

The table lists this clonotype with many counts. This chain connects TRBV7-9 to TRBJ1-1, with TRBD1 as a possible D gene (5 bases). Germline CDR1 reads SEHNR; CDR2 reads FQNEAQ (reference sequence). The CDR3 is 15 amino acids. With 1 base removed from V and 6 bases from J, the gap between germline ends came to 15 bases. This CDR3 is CASSLGERGDPEAFF. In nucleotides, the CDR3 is TGTGCCAGCAGCTTAGGGGAGAGAGGGGACCCTGAAGCTTTCTTT.

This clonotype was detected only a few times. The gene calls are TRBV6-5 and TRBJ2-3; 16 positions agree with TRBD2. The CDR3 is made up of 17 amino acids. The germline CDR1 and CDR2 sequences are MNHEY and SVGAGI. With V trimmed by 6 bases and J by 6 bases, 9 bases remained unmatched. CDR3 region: CASSLPGLAGGDDTQYF. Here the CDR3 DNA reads TGTGCCAGCAGCCTCCCGGGACTAGCGGGGGGGGATGATACGCAGTATTTT.

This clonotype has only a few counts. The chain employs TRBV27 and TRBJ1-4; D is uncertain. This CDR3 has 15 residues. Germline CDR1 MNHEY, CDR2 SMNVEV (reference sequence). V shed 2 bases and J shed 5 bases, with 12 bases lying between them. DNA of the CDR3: TGTGCCAGCAGTTTACTCTGGGATCTCAATGAAAAACTGTTTTTT. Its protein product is CASSLLWDLNEKLFF. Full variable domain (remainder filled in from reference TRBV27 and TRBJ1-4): EAQVTQNPRYLITVTGKKLTVTCSQNMNHEYMSWYRQDPGLGLRQIYYSMNVEVTDKGDVPEGYKVSRKEKRNFPLILESPSPNQTSLYFCASSLLWDLNEKLFFGSGTQLSVL.

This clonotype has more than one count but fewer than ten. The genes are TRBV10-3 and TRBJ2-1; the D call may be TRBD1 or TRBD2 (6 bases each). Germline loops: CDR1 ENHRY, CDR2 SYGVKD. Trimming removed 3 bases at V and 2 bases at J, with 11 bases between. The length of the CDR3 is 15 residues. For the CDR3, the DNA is TGTGCCATCAGTGATGAGGGGGGCACCTACAATGAGCAGTTCTTC. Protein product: CAISDEGGTYNEQFF.

The CDR3 DNA follows: TGCAGTGCCCTCGGGGTTGACCGGGACAGGGGCTACGAGCAGTACGTC. Its protein product is CSALGVDRDRGYEQYV. The rearrangement links TRBV20-1 to TRBJ2-7; the match to TRBD1 covers 10 bases. Germline loops: CDR1 DFQATT, CDR2 SNEGSKA (reference sequence). The CDR3 is 16 residues long. V shed 6 bases and J 3 bases; nucleotides not matched to a gene: 14.

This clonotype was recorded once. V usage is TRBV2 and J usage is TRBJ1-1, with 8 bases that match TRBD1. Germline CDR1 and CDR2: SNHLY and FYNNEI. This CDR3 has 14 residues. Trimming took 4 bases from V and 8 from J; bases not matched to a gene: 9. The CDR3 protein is CASSGLGQGREAFF. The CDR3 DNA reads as TGTGCCAGCAGTGGTCTTGGACAGGGCCGAGAAGCTTTCTTT.

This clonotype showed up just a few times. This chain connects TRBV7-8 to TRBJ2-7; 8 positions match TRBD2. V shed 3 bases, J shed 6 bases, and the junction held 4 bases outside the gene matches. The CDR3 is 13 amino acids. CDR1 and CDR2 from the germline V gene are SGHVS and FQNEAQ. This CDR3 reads CASSLAAGGEQYV. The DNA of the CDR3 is TGTGCCAGCAGCTTGGCGGCGGGAGGCGAGCAGTACGTC.

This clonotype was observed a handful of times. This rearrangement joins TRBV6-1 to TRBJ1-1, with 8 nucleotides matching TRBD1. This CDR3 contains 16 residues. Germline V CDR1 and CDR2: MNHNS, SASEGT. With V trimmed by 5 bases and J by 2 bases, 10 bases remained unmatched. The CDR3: CASSFLGQGGNTEAFF. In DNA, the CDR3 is TGTGCCAGCAGTTTTCTAGGACAGGGTGGTAACACTGAAGCTTTCTTT.

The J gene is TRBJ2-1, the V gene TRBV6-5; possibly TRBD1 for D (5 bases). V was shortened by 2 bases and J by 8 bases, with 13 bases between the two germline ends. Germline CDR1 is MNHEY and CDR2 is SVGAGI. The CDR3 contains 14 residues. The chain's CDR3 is CASSYGSGYDEQFF. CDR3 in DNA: TGTGCCAGCAGTTACGGGTCAGGGTACGATGAGCAGTTCTTC.

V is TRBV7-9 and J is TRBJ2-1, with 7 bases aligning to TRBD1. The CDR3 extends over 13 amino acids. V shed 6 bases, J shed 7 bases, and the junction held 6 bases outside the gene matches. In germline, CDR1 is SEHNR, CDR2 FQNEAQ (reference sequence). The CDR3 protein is CASREGTVNEQFF. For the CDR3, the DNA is TGTGCCAGCAGGGAAGGGACAGTAAATGAGCAGTTCTTC.

The CDR3 DNA reads TGTGCCAGCTCACCATCCCAGGGAAACACCGGGGAGCTGTTTTTT. It is translated as CASSPSQGNTGELFF. The gene calls are TRBV18 and TRBJ2-2, with D possibly TRBD1 on 5 matching bases. Germline V gene sequence: CDR1 KGHSH, CDR2 LQKENI. The ends were cut back, 2 bases at V and 2 bases at J, with 9 bases in the middle. The CDR3 has 15 residues.

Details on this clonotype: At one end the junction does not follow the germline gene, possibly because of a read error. In DNA, the CDR3 is TGTGTCAGCACCAACCCCTTTAGCGGGGGGGCCTACAATGAGCAGTTCTTC. Encoded protein: CVSTNPFSGGAYNEQFF. V is TRBV6-2 or TRBV6-3 and J is TRBJ2-1, with TRBD2 matching over 11 bases. Germline CDR1 reads MNHEY; CDR2 reads SVGEGT. CDR3 length: 17 amino acids.

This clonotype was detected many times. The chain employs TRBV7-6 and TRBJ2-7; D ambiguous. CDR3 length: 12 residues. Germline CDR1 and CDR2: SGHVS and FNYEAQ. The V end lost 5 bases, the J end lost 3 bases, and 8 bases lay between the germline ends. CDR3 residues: CASSQGYYEQYF. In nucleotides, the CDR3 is TGTGCCAGCAGCCAAGGGTACTACGAGCAGTACTTC.